This TCR beta chain came from a study of blood T cell repertoires in COVID-19. Across the study: Samples representing acute and convalescent COVID-19 were sourced from the United States, Italy and Spain.

The CDR3 covers 15 residues. The junction had 3 bases not matched to a gene; V was cut back by 3 bases and J by 4 bases. Per the germline V gene, CDR1 is LNHDA and CDR2 is SQIVND (reference sequence). As handled by the study authors: The assay estimated nucleated cells by amplifying reference gene primers. Data came from immunoSEQ multiplex PCR; TCRdb stores just in-frame clones and leaves some out. V and J calls and clone size come straight from that table; D and trimming were deduced from the DNA. The table lists roughly 100,000 clones, roughly 80% of them singletons, with approximately 15% in the top ten.

This chain joins TRBV19 and TRBJ2-7; 13 nucleotides agree with TRBD2. The TCR was taken from an elderly woman with acute or convalescent COVID-19. The sequenced sample was peripheral blood. In DNA, the CDR3 is TGTGCCAGTAGTATTAGGACTAGCGGGAGTTACGAGCAGTACTTC. It translates to CASSIRTSGSYEQYF.